One sample yielded the 5 T cell receptor beta chains listed below, sequenced in a study of T cell responses to AZD1222 COVID-19 vaccine. Only in-frame clones appear in the TCRdb table, and some are missing; sequencing was by immunoSEQ multiplex PCR. The sample has approximately 130,000 clones, roughly nine tenths seen once. The specimen was peripheral blood, collected 28 days after the second AZD1222 dose. These TCRs come from an adult who received the AZD1222 COVID-19 vaccine.

The chain couples TRBV27 to TRBJ1-5; D is ambiguous. Trimming pared 1 base from V and 2 bases from J, leaving 6 bases between. The CDR3 covers 14 residues. Germline V lookup: CDR1 MNHEY, CDR2 SMNVEV (reference sequence). CDR3 protein: CASSLLVGNQPQHF. The CDR3 DNA reads TGTGCCAGCAGTTTATTGGTCGGCAATCAGCCCCAGCATTTT.

The chain is built from TRBV10-3 and TRBJ2-2; 9 positions match TRBD2. CDR1 is ENHRY, CDR2 SYGVKD, per germline. With 3 bases clipped from V and 4 bases from J, the junction kept 6 bases outside the gene matches. The CDR3 is 16 residues long. CDR3 amino acids: CAISEGGLASTGELFF. The CDR3, as DNA: TGTGCCATCAGTGAAGGGGGACTAGCAAGCACCGGGGAGCTGTTTTTT.

The chain couples TRBV6-1 to TRBJ1-2, with TRBD1 as a possible D gene (6 bases). Germline loops: CDR1 MNHNS, CDR2 SASEGT. The CDR3 sequence is 15 residues long. Deletions cut 2 bases from V and 4 bases from J, with 14 bases between. The CDR3 reads CASSEWGQGLYGYTF. The CDR3 region has the DNA TGTGCCAGCAGTGAATGGGGGCAGGGCCTCTATGGCTACACCTTC.

The chain uses TRBV3-1 (or the pseudogene TRBV3-2) and TRBJ2-1; weak D call: TRBD1 (5 bases). Trimming removed 3 bases from V and 6 bases from J, with 9 bases in between. The CDR3 has 13 amino acids. Per the germline V gene, CDR1 is LGHDT and CDR2 is YNNKEL (reference sequence). Here the CDR3 reads CASSQKGVNEQFF. The CDR3, as DNA: TGTGCCAGCAGCCAGAAAGGGGTCAATGAGCAGTTCTTC.

This chain links TRBV27 with TRBJ2-1; 9 bases match TRBD1. Germline CDR1 is MNHEY and CDR2 is SMNVEV (reference sequence). CDR3 size: 15 residues. With 7 bases clipped from V and 5 bases from J, the junction kept 9 bases outside the gene matches. CDR3 sequence: CASTPGTGPHNEQFF. Here the CDR3 DNA reads TGTGCCAGCACCCCTGGGACAGGGCCCCACAATGAGCAGTTCTTC.